This T cell receptor beta chain derives from a study of post-analysis software for immune sequencing data (dated by TCRdb to the mid-2010s). General notes on the study: Disease courses on record covered relapsing-remitting, secondary progressive and progressive-relapsing multiple sclerosis, though some patients had no subtype annotation. The patient repertoires were set against roughly eleven previously published healthy control repertoires from donors whose ages ranged from roughly 6 to 27 years. A subset of samples was prepared in parallel using single-end sample barcoding, then pooled and co-amplified after Illumina adapter ligation.

V trim: 7 bases; J trim: 4 bases; unmatched bases: 8. The CDR3 sequence holds 15 residues, the cysteine and phenylalanine included. Only the CDR3 region is kept as DNA, spanning 45 bases read in frame from base 1. Study-wide conclusions, independent of this receptor: The control group was slightly older than the multiple sclerosis patient group. Patients showed significantly higher frequencies than controls for a handful of TRBV segments, among them TRBV5-6, TRBV5-1 and TRBV20-1. When samples were clustered directly using the F measure, samples prepared in the same batch co-clustered strongly, which prompted a batch-effect correction. Normalized Chao1 diversity was significantly lower in multiple sclerosis patients than controls, suggesting substantial peripheral T-cell clonal expansion.

TCR beta repertoires were profiled from peripheral blood of roughly 13 young patients with multiple sclerosis to demonstrate the VDJtools post-analysis software. The multiple sclerosis patients were children and adolescents between about 6 and 16 years of age. The library was produced with PCR. TCRdb records Illumina HiSeq 2500 as the sequencer. To reduce PCR and sequencing biases, unique molecular identifiers were built into the TCR beta cDNA libraries. Every 1 to 10 million input T cells yielded roughly 500,000 cDNA molecules, meaning each molecule approximated one T cell. The patient libraries were prepared and sequenced with the same protocol used for the earlier healthy control dataset. Samples belonging to the same batch were prepared together, multiplexed and sequenced on a shared HiSeq lane. As for the authors' bioinformatics: MIGEC was used to process the raw barcoded reads, and molecular identifier groups with only a single read were discarded before consensus assembly and CDR3 extraction. Clonotype tables were post-analysed with VDJtools, and diversity was normalized by down-sampling all datasets to the smallest sample size. Repertoire overlap clustering matched CDR3 amino acid but not nucleotide sequences to correct batch-related cross-sample contamination. Clones were called with MiXCR by TCRdb after fastp trimmed the public reads at Q25, and only in-frame beta chains were retained. Rows with a matching CDR3 protein are joined into one entry that keeps the most common DNA and genes. It is TCRdb's table, rather than the study itself, that gives the V and J calls and clone size. This sample has a few hundred thousand distinct CDR3 sequences in its table, and roughly 38% of those were observed once. The top ten clonotypes cover 10% to 15% of the sample.

Turning to this clonotype: Its antigen target is currently unknown. Base quality data are lacking; no much larger clone is found one base away.

The clonotype was recovered from a girl between 10 and 17 years old with multiple sclerosis. Recombination joined TRBV12-3 or TRBV12-4 with TRBJ2-2, with 8 bases aligning to TRBD1. Sample: blood. At the DNA level, the sequence is TGTGCCAGCATAAAGGACAGGGCGGGCACCGGGGAGCTGTTTTTT. It specifies CASIKDRAGTGELFF.